The rows below give T cell receptor beta chains drawn from one sample of a study of vaccination and CD4 T cells after COVID-19. TCRdb passed the PCR reads through MiXCR, listing each CDR3 protein once. This table holds more than 15,000 distinct CDR3 sequences, more than 40% found once. The antigens of these receptors remain unknown. Sequenced material: CD4+ T cells from blood, cultured in vitro, taken about 7 months after SARS-CoV-2 vaccination. All receptors come from a human donor who had recovered from COVID-19. CDR3s leave out the opening cysteine and the closing phenylalanine or tryptophan. Not all rows give a size; the values are once, few, many and, for expanded clones, a class.

clone size,V gene,CDR3 protein
NA,TRBV2,ASSHSPSGSGNEQF
few,TRBV20-1,SARDYKGTGELF
NA,TRBV2,ASSETSSYNEQF
NA,TRBV7-2,ASSSTYNQPQH
NA,TRBV20-1,SAMGGRIRYGYT
NA,TRBV27,ASRFASGTDTQY
NA,TRBV6-5,ASSYPMTGGQMLSQETQY
few,TRBV7-9,ASSFVFGIGETQY
few,TRBV7-3,ASSFGSGPTDTQY
NA,TRBV21-1,ATTRSSREPLH
medium-sized,TRBV27,ASSRGGLPYGYT
NA,TRBV15,ATSRNPGTGGETQY
NA,TRBV6-1,ASSRHGTGYNQPQH
NA,TRBV4-2,ASSHGERASDTQY
once,TRBV7-2,ASSFKRENEQF
few,TRBV4-3,ASSHLRDSGRDGYT
NA,TRBV23-1,ASDLNSGGGYEQY
NA,TRBV18,ASSPISGTGGYYGYT
NA,TRBV7-9,ASSSGRGYSYEQY
NA,TRBV10-3,AISDRHTEAF
NA,TRBV7-9,ASSLESGGNNSPLH
NA,TRBV7-8,ASTLDEMDQY
NA,TRBV28,ASSLFSGGGYNEQF
NA,TRBV20-1,SARTGGGLGQPQH
NA,TRBV20-1,SAIRGGHTDTQY
few,TRBV6-1,ASRGQNTEAF
few,TRBV7-9,ASSLLDGEPLH
NA,TRBV5-4,ASRLGDRWHGYT
NA,TRBV6-1,ASGSLHGTDTQY
NA,TRBV6-1,ASSSGAYEQY
few,TRBV7-8,ASSLAGVRYEQY
few,TRBV7-9,ASSPRSGGPAGTQY
NA,TRBV20-1,SARHSPDTQY
few,TRBV20-1,SARLSGRSADTQY
few,TRBV20-1,SARRTARTDTQY
NA,TRBV7-2,ASRTVGRGRTDTQY
NA,TRBV7-2,ASSLFLSYEQY